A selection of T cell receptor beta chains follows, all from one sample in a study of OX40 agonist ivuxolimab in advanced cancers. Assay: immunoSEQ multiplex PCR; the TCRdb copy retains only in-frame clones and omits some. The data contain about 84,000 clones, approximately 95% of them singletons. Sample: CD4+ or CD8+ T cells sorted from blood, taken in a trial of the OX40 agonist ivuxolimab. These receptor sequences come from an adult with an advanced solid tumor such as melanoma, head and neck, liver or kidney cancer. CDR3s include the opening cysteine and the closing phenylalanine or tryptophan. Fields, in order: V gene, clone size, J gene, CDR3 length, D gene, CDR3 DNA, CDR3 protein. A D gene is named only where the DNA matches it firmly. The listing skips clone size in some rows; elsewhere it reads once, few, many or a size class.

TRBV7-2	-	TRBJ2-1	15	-	TGTGCCAGCAGCTTAATCAGCGGGCTGTTTAATGAGCAGTTCTTC	CASSLISGLFNEQFF
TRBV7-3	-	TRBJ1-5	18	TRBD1	TGTGCCAGCATCCCTGGACAGGGGGCGGGGTATAGCAATCAGCCCCAGCATTTT	CASIPGQGAGYSNQPQHF
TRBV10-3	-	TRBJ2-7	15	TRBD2	TGTGCCATCTCGGGTCTAGCGGGACGCCCCGACGAGCAGTACTTC	CAISGLAGRPDEQYF
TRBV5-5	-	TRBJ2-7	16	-	TGTGCCAGCAGCTTGGATACTAGGTGGAGCTCCTACGAGCAGTACTTC	CASSLDTRWSSYEQYF
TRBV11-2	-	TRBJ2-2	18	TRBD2	TGTGCCAGCAGCTTAGCACGCGGGAGGGCCCTCAACACCGGGGAGCTGTTTTTT	CASSLARGRALNTGELFF
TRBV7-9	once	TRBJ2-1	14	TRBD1	TGTGCCAGCAGCCAGGGACAGGGCTACAATGAGCAGTTCTTC	CASSQGQGYNEQFF
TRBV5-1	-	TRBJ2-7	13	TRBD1	TGCGCCAGCAGCCGGACAGGTTACTACGAGCAGTACTTC	CASSRTGYYEQYF
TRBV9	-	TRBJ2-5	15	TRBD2	TGTGCCAGCAGCGTAGAAGGGACTAGCAGAGAGACCCAGTACTTC	CASSVEGTSRETQYF
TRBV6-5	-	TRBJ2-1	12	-	TGTGCCAGCAGTTACTCTGGCGGGGAGCAGTTCTTC	CASSYSGGEQFF
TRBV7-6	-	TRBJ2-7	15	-	TGTGCCAGCAGCTTAGATCTGGGCTCCACCTACGAGCAGTACTTC	CASSLDLGSTYEQYF
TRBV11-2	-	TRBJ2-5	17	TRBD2	TGTGCCAGCAGCGGACGACTAGCGGGAGGATACCAAGAGACCCAGTACTTC	CASSGRLAGGYQETQYF
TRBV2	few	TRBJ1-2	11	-	TGTGCCAGAAGGGGGGTATATGGCTACACCTTC	CARRGVYGYTF
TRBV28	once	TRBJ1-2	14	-	TGTGCCAGCAGTTTACAAGGGGGAAACTATGGCTACACCTTC	CASSLQGGNYGYTF
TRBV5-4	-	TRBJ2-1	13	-	TGTGCCAGCAGCTTGGTAGTTACTTATGAGCAGTTCTTC	CASSLVVTYEQFF
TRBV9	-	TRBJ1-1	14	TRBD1	TGTGCCAGCAGCGTAGAGGACAGGGGGGCTGAAGCTTTCTTT	CASSVEDRGAEAFF
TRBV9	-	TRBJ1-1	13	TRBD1	TGTGCCAGCAGCTCCGGGACAGGTCCTGGAGCTTTCTTT	CASSSGTGPGAFF
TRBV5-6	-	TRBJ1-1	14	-	TGTGCCAGCAGCGTCGCCGGCGGAAGGGTCACAGCTTTCTTT	CASSVAGGRVTAFF
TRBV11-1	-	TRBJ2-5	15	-	TGTGCCAGCAGCTTAACCTCGGGCTACCAAGAGACCCAGTACTTC	CASSLTSGYQETQYF
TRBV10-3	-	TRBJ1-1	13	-	TGTGCCATCAGTGTCACCAGCGACACTGAAGCTTTCTTT	CAISVTSDTEAFF
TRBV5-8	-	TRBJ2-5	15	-	TGTGCCAGCACCACAGGGGGCGGGGGGCAAGAGACCCAGTACTTC	CASTTGGGGQETQYF
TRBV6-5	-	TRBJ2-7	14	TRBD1	TGTGCCAGCAGTTCGGGACAGGGGGCCTACGAGCAGTACTTC	CASSSGQGAYEQYF
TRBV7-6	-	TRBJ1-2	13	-	TGTGCCAGCAGCTTATGGGCAGGGCAAGGCTACACCTTC	CASSLWAGQGYTF
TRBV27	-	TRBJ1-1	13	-	TGTGCCAGCAGTTCGAGACAGTTCACTGAAGCTTTCTTT	CASSSRQFTEAFF
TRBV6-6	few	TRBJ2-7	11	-	TGTGCCAGCAGTTACTCGACGGGGCAGTACTTC	CASSYSTGQYF
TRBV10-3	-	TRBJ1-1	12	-	TGTGCCATCAGTGATAGGGGTTTAGAAGCTTTCTTT	CAISDRGLEAFF
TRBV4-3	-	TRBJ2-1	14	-	TGCGCCAGCAGCCAAGGGTCGTTCCGCAATGAGCAGTTCTTC	CASSQGSFRNEQFF
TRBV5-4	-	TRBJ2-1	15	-	TGTGCCAGCAGCCCCTACAGGGTCCCCTACAATGAGCAGTTCTTC	CASSPYRVPYNEQFF
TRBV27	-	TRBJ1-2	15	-	TGTGCCAGCAGTTTAACGGAGGGGGGGGACTATGGCTACACCTTC	CASSLTEGGDYGYTF
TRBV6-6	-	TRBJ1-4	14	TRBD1	TGTGCCAGCAGCTCCGGGACAGGGTATGAAAAACTGTTTTTT	CASSSGTGYEKLFF
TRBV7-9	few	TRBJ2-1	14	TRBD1	TGTGCCAGCAGTTTGACAGGGTCCTACAATGAGCAGTTCTTC	CASSLTGSYNEQFF
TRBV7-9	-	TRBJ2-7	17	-	TGTGCCAGCAGCTCGTATTTGACACCGAGCCCCTCCTACGAGCAGTACTTC	CASSSYLTPSPSYEQYF
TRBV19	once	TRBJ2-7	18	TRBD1	TGTGCCACATCCGGGACAGCGGCGGTGGGGCTAGTCCCCTACGAGCAGTACTTC	CATSGTAAVGLVPYEQYF
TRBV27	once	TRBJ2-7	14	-	TGTGCCAGCAGTATCTCCCAGGTTTCCTACGAGCAGTACTTC	CASSISQVSYEQYF
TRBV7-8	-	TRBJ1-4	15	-	TGTGCCAGCAGCACCTACTTTGGAGAGGGTGAAAAACTGTTTTTT	CASSTYFGEGEKLFF
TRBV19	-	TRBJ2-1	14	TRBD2	TGTGCCAGTACCTTAGCGGGCCTATCCGGTGAGCAGTTCTTC	CASTLAGLSGEQFF
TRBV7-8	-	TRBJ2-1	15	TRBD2	TGTGCCAGCAGCTCCGGGACTAGCGGCTACAATGAGCAGTTCTTC	CASSSGTSGYNEQFF
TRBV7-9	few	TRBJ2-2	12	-	TGTGCCAGCAGCTCCCCGCCGGGGGAGCTGTTTTTT	CASSSPPGELFF
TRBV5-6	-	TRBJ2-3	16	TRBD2	TGTGCCAGCAGCTTGGGACTAGCGGATCGCACAGATACGCAGTATTTT	CASSLGLADRTDTQYF
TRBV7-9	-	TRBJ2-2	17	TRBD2	TGTGCCAGCAGCTTTGACGGTAGCGGGCGAAACACCGGGGAGCTGTTTTTT	CASSFDGSGRNTGELFF
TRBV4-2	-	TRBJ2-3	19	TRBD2	TGTGCCAGCAGCCAAGTGACCGGGACTAGCGGGAGCGCTTGGGCCACGCAGTATTTT	CASSQVTGTSGSAWATQYF
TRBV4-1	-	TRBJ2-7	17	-	TGCGCCAGCAGCCAAGCCGGACGGGGGACGGGGTTCTACGAGCAGTACTTC	CASSQAGRGTGFYEQYF
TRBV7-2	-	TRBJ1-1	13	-	TGTGCCAGCAGCTTAGGGGTAGGCACTGAAGCTTTCTTT	CASSLGVGTEAFF
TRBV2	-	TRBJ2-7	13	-	TGTGCCAGCAAATCAGGGATCTCCTACGAGCAGTACTTC	CASKSGISYEQYF
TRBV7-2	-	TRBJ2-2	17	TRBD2	TGTGCCAGCAGCTTATACCGTAGGCGGGAGGATCTCGGGGAGCTGTTTTTT	CASSLYRRREDLGELFF
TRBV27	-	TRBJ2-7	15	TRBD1	TGTGCCAGCAGTTTTTTACCGGGACAGGGATACGAGCAGTACTTC	CASSFLPGQGYEQYF
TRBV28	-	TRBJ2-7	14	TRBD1	TGTGCCAGCAGACTGGACAGGAGGTCCTACGAGCAGTACTTC	CASRLDRRSYEQYF
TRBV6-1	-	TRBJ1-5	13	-	TGTGCCAGCAGTATAGCGGGATGGCAGCCCCAGCATTTT	CASSIAGWQPQHF
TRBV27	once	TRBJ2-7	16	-	TGTGCCAGCAGTTTTAGACCGCCCGGGGACTCCTACGAGCAGTACTTC	CASSFRPPGDSYEQYF
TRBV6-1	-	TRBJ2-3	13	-	TGTGCCAGCATAACAGACGACACAGATACGCAGTATTTT	CASITDDTDTQYF
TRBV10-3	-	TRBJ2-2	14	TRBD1	TGTGCCATCAATGGACAGGGGAACACCGGGGAGCTGTTTTTT	CAINGQGNTGELFF
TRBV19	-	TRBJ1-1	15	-	TGTGCCAGTAGTCATCGACAGTATTTGAACACTGAAGCTTTCTTT	CASSHRQYLNTEAFF
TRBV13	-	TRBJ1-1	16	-	TGTGCCAGCAACTTCGAGACTAGCGGGAGTTGGAGGGAAGCTTTCTTT	CASNFETSGSWREAFF
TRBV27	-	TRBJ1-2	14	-	TGTGCCAGCAGTTTATCCCCAGGGAACTATGGCTACACCTTC	CASSLSPGNYGYTF
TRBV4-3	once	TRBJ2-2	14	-	TGCGCCAGCAGCCCGGGACTTAACACCGGGGAGCTGTTTTTT	CASSPGLNTGELFF
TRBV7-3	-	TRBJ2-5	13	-	TGTGCCAGCAGCTTAGGTCCGGGAGAGACCCAGTACTTC	CASSLGPGETQYF